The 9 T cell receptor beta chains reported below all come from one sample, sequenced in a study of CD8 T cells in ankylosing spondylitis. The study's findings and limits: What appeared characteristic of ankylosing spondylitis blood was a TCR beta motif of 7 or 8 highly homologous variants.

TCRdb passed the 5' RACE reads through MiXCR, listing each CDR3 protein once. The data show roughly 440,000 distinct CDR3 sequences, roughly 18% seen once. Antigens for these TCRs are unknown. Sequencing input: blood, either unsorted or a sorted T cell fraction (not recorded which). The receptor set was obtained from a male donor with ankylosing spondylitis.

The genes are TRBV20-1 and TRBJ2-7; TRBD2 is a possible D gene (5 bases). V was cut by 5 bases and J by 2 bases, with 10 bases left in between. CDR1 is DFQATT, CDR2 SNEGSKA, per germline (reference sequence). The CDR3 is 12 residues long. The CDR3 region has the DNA TGCAGTGCTTCCCGGGGTCCCTACGAGCAGTACTTC. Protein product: CSASRGPYEQYF.

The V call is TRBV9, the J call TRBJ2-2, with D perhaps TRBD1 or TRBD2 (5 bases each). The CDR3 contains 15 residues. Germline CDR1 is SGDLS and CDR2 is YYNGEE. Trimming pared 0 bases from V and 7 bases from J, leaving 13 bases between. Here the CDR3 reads CASSVDEGRGGELFF. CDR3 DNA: TGTGCCAGCAGCGTAGATGAGGGGCGTGGCGGGGAGCTGTTTTTT.

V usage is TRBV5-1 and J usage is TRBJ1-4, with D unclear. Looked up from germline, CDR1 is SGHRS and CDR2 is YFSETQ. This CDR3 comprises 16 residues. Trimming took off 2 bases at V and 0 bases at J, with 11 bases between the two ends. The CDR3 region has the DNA TGCGCCAGCAGCTTCCGCTCACAAGCAACTAATGAAAAACTGTTTTTT. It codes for CASSFRSQATNEKLFF.

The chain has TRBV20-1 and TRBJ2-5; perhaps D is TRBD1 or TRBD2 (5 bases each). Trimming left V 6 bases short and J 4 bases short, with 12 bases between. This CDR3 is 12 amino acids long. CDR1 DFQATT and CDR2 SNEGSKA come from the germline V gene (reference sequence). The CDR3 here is CSAGAKRETQYF. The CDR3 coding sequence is TGCAGTGCCGGGGCCAAACGAGAGACCCAGTACTTC.

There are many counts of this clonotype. CDR3 DNA: TGTGCCAGCAGACTAGCGGCGCAAGAGACCCAGTACTTC. Protein: CASRLAAQETQYF. The rearrangement uses TRBV12-3 or TRBV12-4 and TRBJ2-5; 8 bases agree with TRBD2. After removal of 6 bases from V and 2 bases from J, the junction contained 2 bases not matched to a gene. The CDR3 is 13 amino acids.

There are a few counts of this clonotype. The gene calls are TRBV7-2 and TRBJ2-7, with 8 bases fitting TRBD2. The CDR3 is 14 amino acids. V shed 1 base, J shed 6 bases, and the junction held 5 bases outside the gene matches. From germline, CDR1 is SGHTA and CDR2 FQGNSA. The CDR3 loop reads CASSLEAGVTEQYF. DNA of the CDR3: TGTGCCAGCAGCTTAGAAGCGGGAGTAACCGAGCAGTACTTC.

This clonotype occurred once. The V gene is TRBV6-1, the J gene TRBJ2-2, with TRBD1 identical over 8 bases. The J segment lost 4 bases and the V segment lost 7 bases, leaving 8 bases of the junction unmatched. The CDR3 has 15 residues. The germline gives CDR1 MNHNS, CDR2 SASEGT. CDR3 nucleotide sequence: TGTGCCAGCACTACACAGGGGGGCACCACCGGGGAGCTGTTTTTT. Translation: CASTTQGGTTGELFF.

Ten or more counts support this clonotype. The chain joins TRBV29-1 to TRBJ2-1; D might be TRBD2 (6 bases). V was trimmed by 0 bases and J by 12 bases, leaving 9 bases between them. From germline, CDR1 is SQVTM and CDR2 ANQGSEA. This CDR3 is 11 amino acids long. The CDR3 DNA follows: TGCAGCGTTGAAGAGGGGGGTGGGCAGTTCTTC. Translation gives CSVEEGGGQFF.

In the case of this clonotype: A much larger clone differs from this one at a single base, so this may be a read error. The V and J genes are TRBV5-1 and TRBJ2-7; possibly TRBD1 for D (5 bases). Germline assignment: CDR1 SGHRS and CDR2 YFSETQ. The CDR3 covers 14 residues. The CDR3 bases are TGCGCCAGCAGCTTTCTGACAGATGAAGACGACCAGTACTTC. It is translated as CASSFLTDEDDQYF.